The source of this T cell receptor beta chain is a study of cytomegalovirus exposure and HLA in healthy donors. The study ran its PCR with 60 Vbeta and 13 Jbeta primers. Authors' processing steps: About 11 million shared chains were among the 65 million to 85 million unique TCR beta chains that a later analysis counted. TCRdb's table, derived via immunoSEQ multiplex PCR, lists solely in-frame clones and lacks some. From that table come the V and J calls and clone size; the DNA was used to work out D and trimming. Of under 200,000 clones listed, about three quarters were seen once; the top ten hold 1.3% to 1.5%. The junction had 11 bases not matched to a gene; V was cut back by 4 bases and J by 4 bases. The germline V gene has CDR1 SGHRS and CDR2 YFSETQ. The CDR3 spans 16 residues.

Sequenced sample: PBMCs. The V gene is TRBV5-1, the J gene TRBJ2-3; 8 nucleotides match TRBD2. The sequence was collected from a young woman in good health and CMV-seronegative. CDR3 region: CASSRRYTGGPDTQYF. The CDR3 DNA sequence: TGCGCCAGCAGCCGGCGCTACACGGGGGGGCCAGATACGCAGTATTTT.